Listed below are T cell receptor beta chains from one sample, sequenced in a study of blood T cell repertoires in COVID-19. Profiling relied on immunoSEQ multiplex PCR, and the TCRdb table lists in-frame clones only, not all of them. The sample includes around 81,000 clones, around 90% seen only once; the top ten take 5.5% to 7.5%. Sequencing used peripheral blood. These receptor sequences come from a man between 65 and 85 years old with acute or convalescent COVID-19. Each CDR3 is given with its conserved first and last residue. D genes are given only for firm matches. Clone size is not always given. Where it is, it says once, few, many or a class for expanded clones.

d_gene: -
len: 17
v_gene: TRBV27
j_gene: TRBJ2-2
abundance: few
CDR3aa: CASSLYGQLITTGELFF
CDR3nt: TGTGCCAGCAGTCTATATGGACAGCTTATTACCACCGGGGAGCTGTTTTTT

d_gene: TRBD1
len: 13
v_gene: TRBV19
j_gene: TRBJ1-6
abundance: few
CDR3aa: CASKTGRDSPLHF
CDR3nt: TGTGCCAGCAAGACAGGGAGAGATTCACCCCTCCACTTT

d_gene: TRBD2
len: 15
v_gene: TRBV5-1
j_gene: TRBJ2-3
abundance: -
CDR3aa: CASSHTSGRGDTQYF
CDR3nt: TGCGCCAGCAGCCACACTAGCGGGAGAGGGGATACGCAGTATTTT

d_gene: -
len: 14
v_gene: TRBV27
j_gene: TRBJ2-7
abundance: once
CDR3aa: CASSLTGTFYEQYF
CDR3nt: TGTGCCAGCAGTTTAACCGGGACTTTCTACGAGCAGTACTTC

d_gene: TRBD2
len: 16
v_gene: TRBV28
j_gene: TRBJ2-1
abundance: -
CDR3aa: CASSPPLGLAGGPQFF
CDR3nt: TGTGCCAGCAGTCCCCCCCTAGGGCTAGCGGGGGGGCCTCAGTTCTTC

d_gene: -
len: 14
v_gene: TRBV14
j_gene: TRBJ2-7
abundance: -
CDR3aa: CASSPGSQTHEQYF
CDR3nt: TGTGCCAGCAGCCCAGGGTCCCAAACCCACGAGCAGTACTTC

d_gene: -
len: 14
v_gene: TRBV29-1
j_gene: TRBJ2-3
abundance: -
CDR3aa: CSVDSFSGVDTQYF
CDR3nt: TGCAGCGTTGATTCGTTCTCAGGGGTAGATACGCAGTATTTT

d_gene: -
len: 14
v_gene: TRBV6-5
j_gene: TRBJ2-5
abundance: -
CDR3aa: CASSYSQYQETQYF
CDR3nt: TGTGCCAGCAGTTACTCTCAGTACCAAGAGACCCAGTACTTC

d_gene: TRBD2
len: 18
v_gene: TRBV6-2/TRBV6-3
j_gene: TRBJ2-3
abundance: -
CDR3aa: CASSYFGTSGGAMDTQYF
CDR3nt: TGTGCCAGCAGTTACTTCGGGACTAGCGGGGGGGCCATGGATACGCAGTATTTT

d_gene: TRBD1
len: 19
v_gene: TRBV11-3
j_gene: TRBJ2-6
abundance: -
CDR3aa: CASSSGGGQGAEGANVLTF
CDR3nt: TGTGCCAGCAGCTCTGGTGGGGGACAGGGGGCTGAAGGGGCCAACGTCCTGACTTTC

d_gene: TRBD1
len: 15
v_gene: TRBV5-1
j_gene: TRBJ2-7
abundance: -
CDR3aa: CASSPGTGGAYEQYF
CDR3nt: TGCGCCAGCAGCCCCGGGACAGGCGGTGCCTACGAGCAGTACTTC

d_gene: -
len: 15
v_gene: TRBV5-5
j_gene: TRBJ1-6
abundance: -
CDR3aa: CASSPRGIDNSPLHF
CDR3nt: TGTGCCAGCAGCCCTCGGGGTATAGACAATTCACCCCTCCACTTT

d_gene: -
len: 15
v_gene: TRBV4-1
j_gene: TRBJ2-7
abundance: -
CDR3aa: CASSQDWGVSYEQYF
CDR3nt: TGCGCCAGCAGCCAAGATTGGGGGGTTTCCTACGAGCAGTACTTC

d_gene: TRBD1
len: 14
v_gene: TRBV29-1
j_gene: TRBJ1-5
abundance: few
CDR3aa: CSAVTGLSNQPQHF
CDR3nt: TGCAGCGCTGTGACAGGGCTTAGCAATCAGCCCCAGCATTTT

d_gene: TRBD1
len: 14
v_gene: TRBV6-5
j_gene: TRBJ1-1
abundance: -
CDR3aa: CASRTGTVNTEAFF
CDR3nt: TGTGCCAGTCGGACCGGGACAGTTAACACTGAAGCTTTCTTT

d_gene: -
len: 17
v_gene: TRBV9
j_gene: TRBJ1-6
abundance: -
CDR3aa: CASSAGGGISYNSPLHF
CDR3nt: TGTGCCAGCAGCGCCGGCGGGGGGATCTCCTATAATTCACCCCTCCACTTT

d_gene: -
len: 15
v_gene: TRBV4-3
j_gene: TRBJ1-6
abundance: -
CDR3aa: CASSPNSGQNSPLHF
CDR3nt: TGCGCCAGCAGCCCAAACTCAGGCCAGAATTCACCCCTCCACTTT

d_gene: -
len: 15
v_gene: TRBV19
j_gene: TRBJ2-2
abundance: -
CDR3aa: CASTQTATGIRELFF
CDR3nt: TGTGCCAGTACACAAACCGCCACAGGGATAAGGGAGCTGTTTTTT

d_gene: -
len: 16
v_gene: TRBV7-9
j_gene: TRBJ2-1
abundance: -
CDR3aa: CASRDSRLGLNNEQFF
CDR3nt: TGTGCCAGCAGGGACAGTCGTCTGGGGTTAAACAATGAGCAGTTCTTC

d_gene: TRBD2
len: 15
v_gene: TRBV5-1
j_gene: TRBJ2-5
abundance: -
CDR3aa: CASSEGTSPTETQYF
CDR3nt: TGCGCCAGCAGCGAAGGGACTAGCCCCACAGAGACCCAGTACTTC

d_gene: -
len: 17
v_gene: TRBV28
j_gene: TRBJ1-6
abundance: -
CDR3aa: CASSSKTAASYNSPLHF
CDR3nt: TGTGCCAGCAGTTCTAAGACAGCAGCGTCCTATAATTCACCCCTCCACTTT

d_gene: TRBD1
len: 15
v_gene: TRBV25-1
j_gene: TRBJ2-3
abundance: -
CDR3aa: CASSETGGSTDTQYF
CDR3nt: TGTGCCAGCAGTGAAACAGGGGGAAGCACAGATACGCAGTATTTT

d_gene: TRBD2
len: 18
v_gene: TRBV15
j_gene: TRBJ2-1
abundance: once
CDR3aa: CATSGLAGRRQGYNEQFF
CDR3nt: TGTGCCACCAGCGGACTAGCGGGGAGGCGTCAGGGCTACAATGAGCAGTTCTTC

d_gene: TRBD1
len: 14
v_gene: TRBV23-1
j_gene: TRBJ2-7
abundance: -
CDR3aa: CASSRDRGLYEQYF
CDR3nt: TGCGCCAGCAGCAGGGACAGGGGGCTATACGAGCAGTACTTC

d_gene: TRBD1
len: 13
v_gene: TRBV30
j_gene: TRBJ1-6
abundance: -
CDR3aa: CACNGQVGSPLHF
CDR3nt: TGTGCCTGTAATGGACAGGTCGGATCACCCCTCCACTTT

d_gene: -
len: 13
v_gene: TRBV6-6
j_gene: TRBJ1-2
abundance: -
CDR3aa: CASSKPEVYGYTF
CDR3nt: TGTGCCAGCAGTAAGCCCGAGGTTTATGGCTACACCTTC